This entry concerns a single T cell receptor (beta chain). This receptor's antigen is unknown. No quality values exist for individual bases; no much larger clone is one base distant. The CDR3 regions of human TCRbeta chains were analyzed by immunosequencing. In the original analysis: TCRs in the repertoires were compared against a reference library of SARS-CoV-2-specific TCRs that had been generated with the MIRA antigen-specificity platform. Breadth was defined as the fraction of unique TCRs that were SARS-CoV-2-associated, and depth was defined as the fraction of total T cells that were SARS-CoV-2-associated. Each spike-specific TCR was assigned to its reactive spike region and to a CD4 or CD8 class using the MIRA data. Log10-transformed breadth and depth values were compared by one-way ANOVA with Sidak's multiple comparisons tests. Here the immuneACCESS table is served through TCRdb, limited to in-frame sequences with V and J called. Missing clones are a known gap in these copies; in checked studies unresolved V genes cover under half, and the rest lacks a known reason. V and J calls and clone size are those listed in that table; D and trimming were worked out from the DNA. The sample has under 130,000 clones on record, 91% of them singletons. Under 60% of the sample goes to the ten largest clones.

This sample was taken from a study of T cell responses to AZD1222 COVID-19 vaccine (dated by TCRdb to the early 2020s). In terms of the full investigation: Because spike-specific TCR depth and breadth did not differ between the two schedules, AZD1222 recipients who got a second dose at roughly 4 weeks were pooled with those who got a second dose at roughly 12 weeks. A total of more than 230 trial participants underwent TCR sequencing, of whom about 210 had received two doses of AZD1222 and some 25 had received two doses of the MenACWY control vaccine. Trial participants were enrolled into age subgroups of 18-55, 56-69 and 70-plus years, which contained roughly 140, 27 and 60 TCR-sequenced participants, respectively.

The investigation overall reported the following: Conclusions about previously exposed vaccinees were limited because only six AZD1222 recipients were SARS-CoV-2 seropositive at baseline. The 56-69-year group was small, and its depth increase did not reach significance, likely because of low power. The vaccine-associated CD4 TCRs covered the entire spike protein, and the dominant responses fell in regions 160-218 and 743-854. Because no day 14 peak-response samples were available, the repertoires could be characterized only after the peak T cell response. Participants were mostly white British, with more females than males. The authors suggested clonal diversity may have been underestimated. Spike-specific TCR breadth and depth rose significantly after two AZD1222 doses compared with day 0 and with MenACWY recipients. Epitopes outside the regions mutated in the B.1.351 and B.1.1.7 variants were reportedly recognized by nearly half of the unique spike-specific TCRs.

The germline ends are 14 bases apart after V is trimmed by 9 bases and J by 2 bases. Sequences MNHEY (CDR1) and SMNVEV (CDR2) are obtained from the germline V gene (reference sequence). The CDR3 starts with the cysteine, ends with the phenylalanine, and has 13 residues. The only DNA kept is the CDR3, 39 bases in frame from the first base. The time point label corresponds to: baseline before first vaccination. Samples from vaccinated people were obtained from the UK trials COV001 and COV002, which included a single-blind randomized controlled phase 2/3 trial of AZD1222 (ChAdOx1 nCoV-19) in healthy adults. For TCRbeta chain sequencing, PBMC samples were collected from trial participants at day 0 and at day 28 after the second dose.

This sample comprised peripheral blood, obtained on day 0 of AZD1222 vaccination. The V and J genes are TRBV27 and TRBJ2-7, with the D gene call left open. The TCR originated in an adult in good health. Read as DNA, the sequence is TGTGCCAGTACAGCCCTTGTAACCTACGAGCAGTACTTC. It translates as CASTALVTYEQYF.